These T cell receptor beta chains were read from a single sample in a study of shared clonotypes between healthy human individuals. Libraries were prepared by immunoSEQ multiplex PCR; TCRdb keeps only in-frame clonotypes and omits some of them. The data show about 680,000 clones, with roughly 94% seen just once and roughly 22% held by the top ten. Sequencing used naive CD8+ T cells sorted from blood. The receptors derive from a man younger than 40 in good health. Both conserved end residues are part of each CDR3. A D gene is named only where the DNA matches it firmly. Clone size appears in some rows only: once, few, many, or a class for an expanded clone.

- | TRBJ2-5 | TRBV5-1 | - | TGCGCCAGCAGCTTGGGAGGGGGGCCACAAGAGACCCAGTACTTC | CASSLGGGPQETQYF
- | TRBJ2-5 | TRBV6-4 | TRBD2 | TGTGCCAGCAGTGACTCTTGGAGCGGGAGGCTGGAGACCCAGTACTTC | CASSDSWSGRLETQYF
- | TRBJ1-4 | TRBV4-1 | TRBD1 | TGCGCCAGCAGCGCACAGGGGGCGCCGGATGCAACTAATGAAAAACTGTTTTTT | CASSAQGAPDATNEKLFF
- | TRBJ1-2 | TRBV28 | - | TGTGCCAGCAGTTTTAGCAGTTTGGGCGGCTACACCTTC | CASSFSSLGGYTF
- | TRBJ2-7 | TRBV14 | TRBD1 | TGTGCCAGCAGCCCGGGACAGGGTTACTACGAGCAGTACTTC | CASSPGQGYYEQYF
- | TRBJ2-7 | TRBV28 | - | TGTGCCAGCAGTTTCCGGGGGTTGGTGTCCTACGAGCAGTACTTC | CASSFRGLVSYEQYF
- | TRBJ1-2 | TRBV11-2 | - | TGTGCCAGCAGCTTAGATCCAGCGTCCTATGGCTACACCTTC | CASSLDPASYGYTF
once | TRBJ2-7 | TRBV6-1 | - | TGTGCCAGCAGTGAAACGAGAGCCTCCTACGAGCAGTACTTC | CASSETRASYEQYF
once | TRBJ2-1 | TRBV19 | - | TGTGCCAGTAGTATAGCGGGGGCTGGCAATGAGCAGTTCTTC | CASSIAGAGNEQFF
- | TRBJ1-2 | TRBV4-1 | - | TGCGCCAGCAGCCTCAACCTACAGAACCTCTATGGCTACACCTTC | CASSLNLQNLYGYTF
- | TRBJ2-3 | TRBV6-1 | - | TGTGCCAGCAGTGGTCGGGTTGCCTCACACACAGATACGCAGTATTTT | CASSGRVASHTDTQYF